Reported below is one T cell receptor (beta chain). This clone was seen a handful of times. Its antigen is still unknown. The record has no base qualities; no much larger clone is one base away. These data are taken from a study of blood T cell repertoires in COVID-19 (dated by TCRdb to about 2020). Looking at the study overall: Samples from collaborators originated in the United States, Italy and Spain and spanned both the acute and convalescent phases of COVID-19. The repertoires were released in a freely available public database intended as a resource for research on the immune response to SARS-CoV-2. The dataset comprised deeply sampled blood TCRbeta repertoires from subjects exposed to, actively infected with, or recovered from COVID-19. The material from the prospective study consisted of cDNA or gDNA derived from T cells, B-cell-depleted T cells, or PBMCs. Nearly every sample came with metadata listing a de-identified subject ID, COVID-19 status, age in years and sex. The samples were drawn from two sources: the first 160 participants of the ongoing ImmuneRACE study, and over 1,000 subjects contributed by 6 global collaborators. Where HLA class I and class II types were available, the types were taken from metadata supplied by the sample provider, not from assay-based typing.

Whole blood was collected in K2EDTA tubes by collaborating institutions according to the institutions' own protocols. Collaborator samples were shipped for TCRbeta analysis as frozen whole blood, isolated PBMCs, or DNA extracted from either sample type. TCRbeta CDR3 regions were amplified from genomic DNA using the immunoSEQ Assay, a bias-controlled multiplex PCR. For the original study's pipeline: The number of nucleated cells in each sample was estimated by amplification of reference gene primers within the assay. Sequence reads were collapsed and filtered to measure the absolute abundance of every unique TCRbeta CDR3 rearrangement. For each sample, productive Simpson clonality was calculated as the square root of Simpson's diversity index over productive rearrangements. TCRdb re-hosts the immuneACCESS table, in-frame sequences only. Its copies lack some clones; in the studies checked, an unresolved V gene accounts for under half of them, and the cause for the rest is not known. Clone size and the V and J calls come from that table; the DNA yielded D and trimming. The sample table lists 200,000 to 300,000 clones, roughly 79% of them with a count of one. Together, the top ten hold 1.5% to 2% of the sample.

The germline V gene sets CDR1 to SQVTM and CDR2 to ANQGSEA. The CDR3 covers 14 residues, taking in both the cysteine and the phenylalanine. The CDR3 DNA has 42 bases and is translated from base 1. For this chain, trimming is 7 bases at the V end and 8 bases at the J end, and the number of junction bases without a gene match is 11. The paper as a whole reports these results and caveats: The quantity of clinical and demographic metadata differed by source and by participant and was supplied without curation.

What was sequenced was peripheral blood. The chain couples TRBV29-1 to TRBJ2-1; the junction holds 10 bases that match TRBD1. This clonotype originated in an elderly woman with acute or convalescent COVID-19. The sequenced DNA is TGCAGCGGCACCGGGACAGGGGTAAGGGATGAGCAGTTCTTC. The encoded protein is CSGTGTGVRDEQFF.